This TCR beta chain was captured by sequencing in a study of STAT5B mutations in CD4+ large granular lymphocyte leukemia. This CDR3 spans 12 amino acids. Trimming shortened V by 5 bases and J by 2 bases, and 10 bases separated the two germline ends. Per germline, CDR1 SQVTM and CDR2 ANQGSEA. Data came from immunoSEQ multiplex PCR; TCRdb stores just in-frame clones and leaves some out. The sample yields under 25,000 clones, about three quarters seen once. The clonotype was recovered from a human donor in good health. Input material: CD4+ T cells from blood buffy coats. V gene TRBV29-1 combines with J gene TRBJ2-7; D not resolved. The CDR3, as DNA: TGCAGCGTTTCGTCGGGCCCCTACGAGCAGTACTTC. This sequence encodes CSVSSGPYEQYF.